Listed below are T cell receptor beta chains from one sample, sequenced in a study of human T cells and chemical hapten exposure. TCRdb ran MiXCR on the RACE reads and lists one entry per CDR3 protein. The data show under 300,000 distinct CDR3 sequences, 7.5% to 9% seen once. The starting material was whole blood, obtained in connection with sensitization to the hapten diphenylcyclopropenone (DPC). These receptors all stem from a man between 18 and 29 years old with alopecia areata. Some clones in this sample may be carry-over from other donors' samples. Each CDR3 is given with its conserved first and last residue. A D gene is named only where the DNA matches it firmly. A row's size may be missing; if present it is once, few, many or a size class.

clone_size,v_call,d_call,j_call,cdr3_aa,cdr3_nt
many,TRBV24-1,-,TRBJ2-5,CATSDPQETQYF,TGTGCCACCAGTGACCCTCAAGAGACCCAGTACTTC
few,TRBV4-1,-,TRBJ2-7,CASSQDIQGAAYEQYF,TGCGCCAGCAGCCAAGATATCCAGGGAGCTGCCTACGAGCAGTACTTC
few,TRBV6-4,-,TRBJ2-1,CASSDSGGGTYNEQFF,TGTGCCAGCAGTGACTCGGGAGGGGGTACCTACAATGAGCAGTTCTTC
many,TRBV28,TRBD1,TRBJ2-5,CASRPTGDETQYF,TGTGCCAGCAGGCCAACAGGGGACGAGACCCAGTACTTC
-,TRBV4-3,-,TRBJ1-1,CASSSGVGAMNTEAFF,TGCGCCAGCAGCTCAGGGGTCGGGGCTATGAACACTGAAGCTTTCTTT
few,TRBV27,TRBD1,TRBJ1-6,CASSTRDRGISPLHF,TGTGCCAGCAGCACCAGGGACAGGGGTATCTCACCCCTCCACTTT
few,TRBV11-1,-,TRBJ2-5,CASSLEAAIEETQYF,TGTGCCAGCAGCTTAGAAGCGGCCATAGAAGAGACCCAGTACTTC
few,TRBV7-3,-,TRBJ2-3,CASSPQPTDTQYF,TGTGCCAGCAGCCCACAACCTACAGATACGCAGTATTTT
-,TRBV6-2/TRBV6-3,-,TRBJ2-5,CASSYGKETQYF,TGTGCCAGCAGTTACGGGAAAGAGACCCAGTACTTC
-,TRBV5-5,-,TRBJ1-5,CASSLDGRLNQPQHF,TGTGCCAGCAGCTTGGATGGCAGACTCAATCAGCCCCAGCATTTT
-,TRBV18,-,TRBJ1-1,CASSQSFTRNTEAFF,TGTGCCAGCTCACAGTCATTTACCAGGAACACTGAAGCTTTCTTT
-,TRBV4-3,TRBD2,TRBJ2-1,CASSQDIRGGQFF,TGCGCCAGCAGCCAAGACATCCGCGGGGGACAGTTCTTC
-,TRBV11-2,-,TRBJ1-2,CASSPSVSGQDYGYTF,TGTGCCAGCAGCCCCTCTGTGTCGGGACAAGACTATGGCTACACCTTC
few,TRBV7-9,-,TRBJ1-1,CASSLVEASRAFF,TGTGCCAGCAGCTTAGTGGAGGCATCTCGAGCTTTCTTT
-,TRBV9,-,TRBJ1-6,CASSVIPGSNSPLHF,TGTGCCAGCAGCGTAATACCGGGGTCAAATTCACCCCTCCACTTT
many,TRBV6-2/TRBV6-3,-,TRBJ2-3,CASSRSTDTQYF,TGTGCCAGCAGCCGATCCACAGATACGCAGTATTTT
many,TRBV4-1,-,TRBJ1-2,CASSQVEGADYGYTF,TGCGCCAGCAGCCAAGTAGAAGGGGCCGACTATGGCTACACCTTC
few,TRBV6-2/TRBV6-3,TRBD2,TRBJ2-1,CASLLTSGGAKFF,TGTGCCAGCCTTTTGACTAGCGGGGGAGCCAAGTTCTTC
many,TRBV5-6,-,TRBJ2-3,CASSLPNMGPTDTQYF,TGTGCCAGCAGCTTGCCCAACATGGGACCCACAGATACGCAGTATTTT
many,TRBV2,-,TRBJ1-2,CASSERFNYGYTF,TGTGCCAGCAGTGAAAGGTTCAACTATGGCTACACCTTC
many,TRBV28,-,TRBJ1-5,CASSLTDYSNQPQHF,TGTGCCAGCAGTTTAACGGATTATAGCAATCAGCCCCAGCATTTT
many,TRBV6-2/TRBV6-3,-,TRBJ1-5,CASRNGGKFGQPQHF,TGTGCCAGCAGAAACGGGGGAAAGTTTGGACAGCCCCAGCATTTT
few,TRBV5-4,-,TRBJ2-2,CASSAKENTGELFF,TGTGCCAGCAGCGCGAAAGAGAACACCGGGGAGCTGTTTTTT
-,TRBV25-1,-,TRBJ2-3,CASNRASTDTQYF,TGTGCCAGTAACCGTGCTAGCACAGATACGCAGTATTTT
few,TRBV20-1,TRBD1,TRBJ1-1,CSARDREDTEAFF,TGCAGTGCTAGGGACAGGGAGGACACTGAAGCTTTCTTT
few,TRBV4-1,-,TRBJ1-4,CASSQIREKLFF,TGCGCCAGCAGCCAGATCAGAGAAAAACTGTTTTTT
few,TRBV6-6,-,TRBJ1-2,CASSQDLTSPYYGYTF,TGTGCCAGCAGCCAAGATCTAACCTCACCTTACTATGGCTACACCTTC
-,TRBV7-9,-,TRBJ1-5,CANSLSKQPQHF,TGTGCCAACAGCTTATCGAAGCAGCCCCAGCATTTT
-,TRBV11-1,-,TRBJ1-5,CASSLGVHQPQHF,TGTGCCAGCAGCCTGGGTGTTCATCAGCCCCAGCATTTT
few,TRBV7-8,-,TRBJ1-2,CASSLTGYGRAREDYGYTF,TGTGCCAGCAGCTTAACCGGGTACGGGCGGGCCCGGGAGGATTATGGCTACACCTTC
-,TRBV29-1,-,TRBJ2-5,CSVDVQGVQTQYF,TGCAGCGTTGATGTACAGGGCGTGCAGACCCAGTACTTC
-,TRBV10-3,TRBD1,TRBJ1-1,CAISERGRSEAFF,TGTGCCATCAGTGAAAGGGGGCGATCGGAAGCTTTCTTT
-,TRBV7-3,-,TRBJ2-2,CASSPGRGDTGELFF,TGTGCCAGCAGCCCAGGGCGGGGCGACACCGGGGAGCTGTTTTTT